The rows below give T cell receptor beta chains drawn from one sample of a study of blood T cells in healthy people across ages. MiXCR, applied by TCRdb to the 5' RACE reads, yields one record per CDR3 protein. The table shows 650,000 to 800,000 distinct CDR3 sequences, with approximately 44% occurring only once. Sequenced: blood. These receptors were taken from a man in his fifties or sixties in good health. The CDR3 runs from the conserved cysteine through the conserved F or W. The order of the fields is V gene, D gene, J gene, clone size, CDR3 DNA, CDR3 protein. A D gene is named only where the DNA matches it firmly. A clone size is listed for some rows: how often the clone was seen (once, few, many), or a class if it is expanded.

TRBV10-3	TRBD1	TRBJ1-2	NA	TGTGCCATCAGTGAGCCGGGACAGGAGGGGAATGGCTACACCTTC	CAISEPGQEGNGYTF
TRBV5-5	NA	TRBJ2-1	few	TGTGCCAGCAGCTTTGAGGAGGGGGCGAGTTACAATGAGCAGTTCTTC	CASSFEEGASYNEQFF
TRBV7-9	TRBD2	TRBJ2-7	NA	TGTGCCAGCAGCTCGATTTCCGGGACTATCTACGAGCAGTACTTC	CASSSISGTIYEQYF
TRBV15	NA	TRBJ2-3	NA	TGTGCCACCAGCCACGGGGGCTCCACAGATACGCAGTATTTT	CATSHGGSTDTQYF
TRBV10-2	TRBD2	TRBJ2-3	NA	TGCGCCAGCAGTGACTTAGCGGGGGGATTCGCAGATACGCAGTATTTT	CASSDLAGGFADTQYF
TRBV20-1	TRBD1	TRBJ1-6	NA	TGCAGTGCTACAAATTGGGACAGTCCTAATTCACCCCTCCACTTT	CSATNWDSPNSPLHF
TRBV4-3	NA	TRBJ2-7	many	TGCGCCAGCAGCCAAGGAACAGGAACCTATACGGAACAGTACTTC	CASSQGTGTYTEQYF
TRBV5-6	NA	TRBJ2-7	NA	TGTGCCAGCAGCTTTTTGGAGGACACGTTGGGGACTCCCTACGAGCAGTACTTC	CASSFLEDTLGTPYEQYF
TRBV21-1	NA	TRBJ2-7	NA	TGTGCCAGCAGCGGAATCGGACAGGGATCGGACGAGCAGTACTTC	CASSGIGQGSDEQYF
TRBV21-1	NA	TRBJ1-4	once	TGTGCCAGCAGCAAAGGAGGCGCGGGGGGCGCGGTATGTGAAAAACTGTTTTTT	CASSKGGAGGAVCEKLFF
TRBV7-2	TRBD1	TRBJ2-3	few	TGTGCCAGCAGCTTAGTGACAGGGTGGCCAGATACGCAGTATTTT	CASSLVTGWPDTQYF
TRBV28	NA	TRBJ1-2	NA	TGTGCCAGCAGTTGGTTAGGCTACACCTTC	CASSWLGYTF
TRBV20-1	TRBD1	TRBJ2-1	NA	TGCAGTGCTTCACAGGGGGCGAATACGAATGAGCAGTTCTTC	CSASQGANTNEQFF
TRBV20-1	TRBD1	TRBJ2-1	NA	TGCAGTGCCGACAGGGGGTCCTACAATGAGCAGTTCTTC	CSADRGSYNEQFF
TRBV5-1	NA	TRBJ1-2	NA	TGCGCCAGCTCCCAAGGGGTTACGGCCTTTGAGGATGACTATGGCTACACCTTC	CASSQGVTAFEDDYGYTF
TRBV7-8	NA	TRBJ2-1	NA	TGTGCCAGCAGCTTAGCGCAGGTTATGGGGTTTGGCGGCAGCTCCTACAATGAGCAGTTCTTC	CASSLAQVMGFGGSSYNEQFF
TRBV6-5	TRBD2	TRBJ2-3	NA	TGTGCCAGCAGTACTCAGACTAGCGGGGCGGATACGCAGTATTTT	CASSTQTSGADTQYF
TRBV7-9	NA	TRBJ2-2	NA	TGTGCCAGCAAGCATGGGCAGGGGAGAACCGGGGAGCTGTTTTTT	CASKHGQGRTGELFF
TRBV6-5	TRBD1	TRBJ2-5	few	TGTGCCAGCAGGATTCAGACAGGGAGTGAGACCCAGTACTTC	CASRIQTGSETQYF
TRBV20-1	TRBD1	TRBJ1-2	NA	TGCAGTGCTGTGGACAGGGACAGTTGGGGCTATGGCTACACCTTC	CSAVDRDSWGYGYTF
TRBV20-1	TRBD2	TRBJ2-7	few	TGCAGTGCGGGGGGGAGGTACGAGCAGTACTTC	CSAGGRYEQYF
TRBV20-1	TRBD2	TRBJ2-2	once	TGCAGTGCAAACCCGGGACTAGCGCGCGGGGAGCTGTTTTTT	CSANPGLARGELFF
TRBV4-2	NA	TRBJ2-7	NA	TGTGCCAGCAGCCATCCCCTTGGACAGACCTACGAGCAGTACTTC	CASSHPLGQTYEQYF
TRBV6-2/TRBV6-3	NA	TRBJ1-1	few	TGTGCCAGCGAGGGGGTACGAGGGAACACTGAAGCTTTCTTT	CASEGVRGNTEAFF
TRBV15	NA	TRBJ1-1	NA	TGTGCCACCATTAGTGTCAGCGCCATGAACACTGAAGCTTTCTTT	CATISVSAMNTEAFF
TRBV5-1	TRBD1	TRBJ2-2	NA	TGCGCCAGCAGCCCAAGTCCCGGGACAGTTACCGGGGAGCTGTTTTTT	CASSPSPGTVTGELFF
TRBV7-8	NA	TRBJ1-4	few	TGTGCCAGCAGCCCAGGGACGTCTGCAACTAATGAAAAACTGTTTTTT	CASSPGTSATNEKLFF
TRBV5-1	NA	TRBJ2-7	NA	TGCGCCAGCCAGGGGTACGATTACGAGCAGTACTTC	CASQGYDYEQYF
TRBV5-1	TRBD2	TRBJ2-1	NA	TGCGCCAGCAGCTTGTTTCCGGCGGGGGGGAACAATGAGCAGTTCTTC	CASSLFPAGGNNEQFF
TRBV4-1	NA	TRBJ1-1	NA	TGCGCCAGCAGCCAACCGGGAGCAATGAACACTGAAGCTTTCTTT	CASSQPGAMNTEAFF
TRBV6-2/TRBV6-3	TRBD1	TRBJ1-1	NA	TGTGCCAGCACACGGACAGGGGTGGGTGGCACTGAAGCTTTCTTT	CASTRTGVGGTEAFF
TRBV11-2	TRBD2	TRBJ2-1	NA	TGTGCCAGCAGCTTAGGAGCGGGGAACCAAGAGACCCAGTTCTTC	CASSLGAGNQETQFF
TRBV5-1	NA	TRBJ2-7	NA	TGCGCCAGCAGCGGAGAAAGCTCCTACGAGCAGTACTTC	CASSGESSYEQYF
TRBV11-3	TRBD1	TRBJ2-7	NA	TGTGCCAGCAGCTTATACCCGAGACAGGGGAATGAGCAGTACTTC	CASSLYPRQGNEQYF
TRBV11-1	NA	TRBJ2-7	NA	TGTGCCAGCAGCTTAGATGTCAGGTCGAGCTCCTACGAGCAGTACTTC	CASSLDVRSSSYEQYF
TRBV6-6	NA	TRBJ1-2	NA	TGTGCCAGCAGTACAACGGGGCGGGTTTACTATGGCTACACCTTC	CASSTTGRVYYGYTF
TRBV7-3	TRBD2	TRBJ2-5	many	TGTGCCAGCAGCTTAAGTGGGACTAGCGCTCAAGAGACCCAGTACTTC	CASSLSGTSAQETQYF
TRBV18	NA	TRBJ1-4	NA	TGTGCCGGCCAACAGGGATTTAATGAAAAACTGTTTTTT	CAGQQGFNEKLFF
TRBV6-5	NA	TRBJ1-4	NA	TGTGCCGGCAGTTACTCGAGTGCCCCGAAGTATGAAAAACTGTTTTTT	CAGSYSSAPKYEKLFF
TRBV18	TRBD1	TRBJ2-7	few	TGTGCCAGCTCACCTGGGACAGTTCAATCCTACGAGCAGTACTTC	CASSPGTVQSYEQYF
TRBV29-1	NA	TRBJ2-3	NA	TGCAGCGTTGAACTCGGCAAACGCACAGATACGCAGTATTTT	CSVELGKRTDTQYF
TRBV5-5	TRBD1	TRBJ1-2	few	TGTGCCAGCAGCACTGACAGGGGGCTCTATGGCTACACCTTC	CASSTDRGLYGYTF
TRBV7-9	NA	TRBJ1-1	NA	TGTGCCAGCAGCTTATACGGGGTAGTCACTGGAGCTTTCTTT	CASSLYGVVTGAFF
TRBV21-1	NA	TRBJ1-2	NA	TGTGCCAGCAGCAAAGGGACGAACTACACCTTC	CASSKGTNYTF
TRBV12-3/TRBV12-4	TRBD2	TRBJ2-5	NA	TGTGCCAGCAGTCACAGTAGCGGGGGCTTAGAGACCCAGTACTTC	CASSHSSGGLETQYF
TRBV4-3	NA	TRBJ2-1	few	TGCGCCAGCAGCCAAGGAGTGGGCGTTTCCTACAATGAGCAGTTCTTC	CASSQGVGVSYNEQFF
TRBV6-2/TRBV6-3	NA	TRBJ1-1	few	TGTGCCAGCAGTTACCGATACTATACGAACACTGAAGCTTTCTTT	CASSYRYYTNTEAFF
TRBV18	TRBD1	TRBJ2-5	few	TGTGCCAGCTCACCCCCCGGGACAGGGAGAGGAGAGACCCAGTACTTC	CASSPPGTGRGETQYF
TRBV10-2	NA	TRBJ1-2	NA	TGCGCCAGCAGTGTTCTAGAAGCCGGGTATGGCTACACCTTC	CASSVLEAGYGYTF
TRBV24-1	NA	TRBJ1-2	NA	TGTGCCACCCTCGGGACCAAGGGGCGGGATGGCTACACCTTC	CATLGTKGRDGYTF
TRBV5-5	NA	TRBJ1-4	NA	TGTGCCAGCAGCTTGGTAGCAACAACTAATGAAAAACTGTTTTTT	CASSLVATTNEKLFF
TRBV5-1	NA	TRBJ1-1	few	TGCGCCAGCAGCTTTTTAGGGACGGGCACTGAAGCTTTCTTT	CASSFLGTGTEAFF
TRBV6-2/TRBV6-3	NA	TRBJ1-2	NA	TGTGCCAGCAGTTACGCTGCCAGGGGCGACTATGGCTACACCTTC	CASSYAARGDYGYTF
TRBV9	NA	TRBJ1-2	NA	TGTGCCAGCAGCGATGGGCGGGGGCGCCCTGGCTATGGCTACACCTTC	CASSDGRGRPGYGYTF